This TCR beta chain came from a study of regulatory T cells in long-lasting Graves disease. Overall study: Antithyroid drugs had been given to newly diagnosed Graves' patients for under 3 months. Findings and caveats of the study: Those with persistent disease had in common more public clonotypes (approximately 2,500) than new patients (approximately 990). Persistent Graves' cases showed lower TCR diversity than newly diagnosed cases.

Many counts were recorded for this clonotype. Its target is not known. There are 14 residues in the CDR3. Per the germline V gene, CDR1 is DFQATT and CDR2 is SNEGSKA (reference sequence). The V and J ends lost 6 bases and 1 base, in that order; junction bases with no gene match: 5. Building the TCR beta libraries relied on iRepertoire HTBI primers, and CDR3 regions underwent Arm-PCR. TCRdb passed the multiplex PCR reads through MiXCR, listing each CDR3 protein once. Here the sample spans about 560,000 distinct CDR3 sequences, 16% being singletons. The time point denotes: newly diagnosed GD, antithyroid drugs for less than 3 months. PBMC-derived RNA was used for the TCR library. These same data were also listed under a study on T cells in Graves' hyperthyroidism and ophthalmopathy.

This clonotype was sampled from a man aged 18 to 29 with Graves disease. The genes are TRBV20-1 and TRBJ2-3; 9 bases align to TRBD1. The source material was peripheral blood mononuclear cells (PBMCs), sampled at new diagnosis, from a patient treated with antithyroid drugs. Written as DNA, the CDR3 is TGCAGTGCCTGGACAGGGGCCGGCACAGATACGCAGTATTTT. Residues: CSAWTGAGTDTQYF.